This T cell receptor beta chain derives from a study of T-cell memory formation after mild COVID-19. Study-wide findings and caveats: Certain responding clones were present in pre-infection memory, suggesting participation of cross-reactive memory. Clones from the second wave (peaking day 37) had unconfirmed SARS-CoV-2 specificity.

The CDR3 sequence is 16 residues long. The germline V gene encodes CDR1 SGHDT and CDR2 YYEEEE. Trimming shortened V by 2 bases and J by 5 bases, and 19 bases separated the two germline ends. About this clonotype itself: Antigen: not known.

MiXCR, applied by TCRdb to the 5' RACE reads, yields one record per CDR3 protein. The table has a few hundred thousand distinct CDR3 sequences, about 20% seen once. The rearrangement uses TRBV5-6 and TRBJ1-1, with D possibly being TRBD1 (5 bases). The clonotype was recovered from an adult woman who had mild COVID-19 (a few samples of this study predate the infection). Cell type and time point are not known. The specimen was PBMCs or a T cell subset sorted from them (not recorded which). The CDR3 DNA is TGTGCCAGCAGCTTTACAGGCCGGCCCACCTGGACTGAAGCTTTCTTT. Translation gives CASSFTGRPTWTEAFF.